The sequence of this TCR beta chain was determined in a study of cytomegalovirus exposure and HLA in healthy donors. The CDR3 sequence is 16 residues long. J lost 5 bases, V lost 4 bases, and 13 bases had no gene match. Looked up from germline, CDR1 is LNHDA and CDR2 is SQIVND (reference sequence). A note on this clone: Antigen unknown.

This PCR relied on a set of 60 Vbeta primers and 13 Jbeta primers. The method was immunoSEQ multiplex PCR; TCRdb's version includes in-frame clones alone and lacks a portion of them. The repertoire holds around 40,000 clones, about 85% seen once, with about 8% in the top ten. Study-level results: Indistinguishable V segments such as TRBV6-2 and TRBV6-3 were excluded.

This TCR came from a middle-aged woman in good health and CMV-seropositive. This chain joins TRBV19 and TRBJ1-1, with 7 bases matching TRBD1. The sequenced material came from PBMCs. The CDR3 DNA is TGTGCCAGTAGTACTCCGGGACAGCCAAGGGGGACTGAAGCTTTCTTT. Encoded protein: CASSTPGQPRGTEAFF. The variable domain in full, completed from reference TRBV19 and TRBJ1-1, reads DGGITQSPKYLFRKEGQNVTLSCEQNLNHDAMYWYRQDPGQGLRLIYYSQIVNDFQKGDIAEGYSVSREKKESFPLTVTSAQKNPTAFYLCASSTPGQPRGTEAFFGQGTRLTVV.